This T cell receptor beta chain originates from a study of T cells after yellow fever vaccination. Study conclusions and caveats: Just a small share of clonotypes turned up in the CD4 compartment as well as the CD8 compartment. Once the booster was given, most primary-vaccination clones reappeared, at about 96% for CD4 and more than 85% for CD8. Any FACS-sorted repertoire could hold abundant clonotypes that contaminate it from the bulk population.

MiXCR, applied by TCRdb to the 5' RACE reads, yields one record per CDR3 protein. This sample has about 340,000 distinct CDR3 sequences, with approximately 13% found just once. This clonotype was detected ten times or more. Antigen specificity is unknown. This clonotype was sampled from a man aged 18 to 29 who received the YFV17D yellow fever vaccine. Sequences were derived from CD4+ T cells sorted from PBMCs, sampled 15 days after the yellow fever booster vaccination.

Here the CDR3 reads CASSRQGPRVGELFF. The CDR3, as DNA: TGTGCCAGTTCGCGACAGGGGCCAAGGGTCGGGGAGCTGTTTTTT. This chain connects TRBV2 to TRBJ2-2, with TRBD1 matching over 8 bases. Germline CDR1 reads SNHLY; CDR2 reads FYNNEI. The CDR3 has 15 amino acids. The junction had 13 bases not matched to a gene; V was cut back by 9 bases and J by 7 bases.